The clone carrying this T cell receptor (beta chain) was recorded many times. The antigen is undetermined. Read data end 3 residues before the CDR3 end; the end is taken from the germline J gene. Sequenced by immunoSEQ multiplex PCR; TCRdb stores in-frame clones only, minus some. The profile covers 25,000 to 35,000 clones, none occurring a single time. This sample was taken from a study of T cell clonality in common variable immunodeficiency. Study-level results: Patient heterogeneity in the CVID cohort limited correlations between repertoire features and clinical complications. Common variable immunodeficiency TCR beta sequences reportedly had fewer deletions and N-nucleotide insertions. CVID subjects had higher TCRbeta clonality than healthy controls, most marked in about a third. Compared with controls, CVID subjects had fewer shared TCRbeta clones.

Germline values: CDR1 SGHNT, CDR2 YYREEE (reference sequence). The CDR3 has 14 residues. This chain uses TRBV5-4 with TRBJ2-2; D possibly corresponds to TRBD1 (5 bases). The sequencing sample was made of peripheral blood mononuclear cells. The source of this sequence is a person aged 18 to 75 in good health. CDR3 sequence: CASSLGVFNEKLFF. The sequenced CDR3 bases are TGTGCCAGCAGCTTAGGGGTATTTAATGAAAAG.